This T cell receptor (beta chain) was documented in a study of response to subunit inactivated influenza vaccine. Whole-study results and caveats: The authors proposed limited new T cell recruitment per seasonal influenza vaccination.

This clonotype was found a few times. Its specificity is not known. CDR3 size: 16 residues. Losses at the gene ends were 2 bases for V and 1 base for J; bases not matched to a gene: 6. In germline, CDR1 is MNHEY, CDR2 SVGEGT. TCRdb reanalysed the RT-PCR reads using MiXCR and keeps one entry per CDR3 protein. The table records about 700,000 distinct CDR3 sequences, over 11% of them present only once. The sequences come from PBMCs from blood, collected around 14 days before vaccination. This clonotype originated in a man in his fifties who received an inactivated influenza vaccine. The rearrangement uses TRBV6-2 or TRBV6-3 and TRBJ2-5; 8 bases align to TRBD1. CDR3 in DNA: TGTGCCAGCAGTTACCGACAGGGGACAGTCCAAGAGACCCAGTACTTC. Translating it yields CASSYRQGTVQETQYF.